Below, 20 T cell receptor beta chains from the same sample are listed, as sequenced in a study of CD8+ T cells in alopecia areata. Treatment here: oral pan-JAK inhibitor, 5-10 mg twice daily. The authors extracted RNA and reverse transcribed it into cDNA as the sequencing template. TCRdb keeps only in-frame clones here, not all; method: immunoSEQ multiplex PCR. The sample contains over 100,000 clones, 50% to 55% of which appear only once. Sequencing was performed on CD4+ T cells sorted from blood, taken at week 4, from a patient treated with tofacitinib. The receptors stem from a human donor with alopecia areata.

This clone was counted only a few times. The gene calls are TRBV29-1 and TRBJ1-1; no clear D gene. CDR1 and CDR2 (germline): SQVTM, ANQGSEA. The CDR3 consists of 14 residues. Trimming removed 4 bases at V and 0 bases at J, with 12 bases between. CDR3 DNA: TGCAGCGTTGTGACGCAGGACGTGAACACTGAAGCTTTCTTT. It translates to CSVVTQDVNTEAFF.

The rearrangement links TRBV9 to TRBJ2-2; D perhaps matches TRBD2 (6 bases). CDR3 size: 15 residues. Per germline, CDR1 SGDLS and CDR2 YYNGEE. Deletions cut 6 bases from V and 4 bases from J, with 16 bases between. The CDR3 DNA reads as TGTGCCAGCACGCGGGACGAGGGTTCCACCGGGGAGCTGTTTTTT. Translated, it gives CASTRDEGSTGELFF.

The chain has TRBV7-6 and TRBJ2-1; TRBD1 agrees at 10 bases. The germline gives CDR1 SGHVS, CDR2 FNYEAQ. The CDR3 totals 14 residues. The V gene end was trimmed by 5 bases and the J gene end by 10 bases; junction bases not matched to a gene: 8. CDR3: CASSPRTGGGEQFF. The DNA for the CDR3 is TGTGCCAGCAGCCCCCGGACAGGGGGAGGGGAGCAGTTCTTC.

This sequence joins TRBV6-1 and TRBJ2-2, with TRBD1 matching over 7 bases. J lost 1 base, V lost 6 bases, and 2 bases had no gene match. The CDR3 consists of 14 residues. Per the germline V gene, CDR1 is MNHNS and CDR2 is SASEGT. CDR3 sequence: CASRTGLNTGELFF. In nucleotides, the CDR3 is TGTGCCAGCAGGACAGGGTTGAACACCGGGGAGCTGTTTTTT.

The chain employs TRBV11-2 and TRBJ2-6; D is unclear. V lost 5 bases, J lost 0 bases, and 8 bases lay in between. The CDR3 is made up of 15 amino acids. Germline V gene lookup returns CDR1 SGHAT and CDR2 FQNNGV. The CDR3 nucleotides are TGTGCCAGCAGCCGATTAGGCTCTGGGGCCAACGTCCTGACTTTC. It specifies CASSRLGSGANVLTF. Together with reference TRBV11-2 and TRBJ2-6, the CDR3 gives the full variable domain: EAGVAQSPRYKIIEKRQSVAFWCNPISGHATLYWYQQILGQGPKLLIQFQNNGVVDDSQLPKDRFSAERLKGVDSTLKIQPAKLEDSAVYLCASSRLGSGANVLTFGAGSRLTVL.

The CDR3 region is CASSQPTKNTEAFF. CDR3 DNA sequence: TGCGCCAGCAGCCAGCCGACGAAGAACACTGAAGCTTTCTTT. The chain recombines TRBV4-1 with TRBJ1-1; unclear D gene. The germline V and J ends were trimmed by 3 bases and 1 base, with 9 bases remaining between them. In germline, CDR1 is MGHRA, CDR2 YSYEKL. This CDR3 is 14 amino acids long.

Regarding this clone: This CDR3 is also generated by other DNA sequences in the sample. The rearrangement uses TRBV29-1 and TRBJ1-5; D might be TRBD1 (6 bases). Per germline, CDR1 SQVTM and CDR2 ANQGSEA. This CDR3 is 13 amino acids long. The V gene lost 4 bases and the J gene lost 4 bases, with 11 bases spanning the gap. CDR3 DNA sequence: TGCAGCGTTGCCGGAGGGGGGAATCAGCCCCAGCATTTT. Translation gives CSVAGGGNQPQHF.

CDR3 region: CASSDRTNTGELFF. For the CDR3, the DNA is TGTGCCAGCAGTGACAGGACGAACACCGGGGAGCTGTTTTTT. The chain joins TRBV25-1 to TRBJ2-2, with D hard to call. Trimming took 3 bases from V and 0 from J, leaving 5 bases between them. CDR3 length: 14 residues. Germline-derived CDR1 and CDR2 are MGHDK and SYGVNS.

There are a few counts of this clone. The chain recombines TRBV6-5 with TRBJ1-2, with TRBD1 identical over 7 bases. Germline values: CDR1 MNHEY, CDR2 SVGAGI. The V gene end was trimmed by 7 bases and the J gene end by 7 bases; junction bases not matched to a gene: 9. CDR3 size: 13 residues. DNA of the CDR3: TGTGCCAGCATGATAGACAGGGCTGGTGGCTACACCTTC. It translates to CASMIDRAGGYTF.

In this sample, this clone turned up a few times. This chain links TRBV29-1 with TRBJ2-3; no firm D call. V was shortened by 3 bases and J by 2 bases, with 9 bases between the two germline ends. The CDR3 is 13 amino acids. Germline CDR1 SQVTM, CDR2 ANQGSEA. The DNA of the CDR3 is TGCAGCGTTGAGGTCCGATACACAGATACGCAGTATTTT. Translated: CSVEVRYTDTQYF.

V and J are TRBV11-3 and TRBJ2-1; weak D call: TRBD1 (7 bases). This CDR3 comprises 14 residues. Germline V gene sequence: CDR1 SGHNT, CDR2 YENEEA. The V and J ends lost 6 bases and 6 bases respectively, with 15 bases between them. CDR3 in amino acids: CASSQGGYGNEQFF. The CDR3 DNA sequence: TGTGCCAGCAGTCAGGGGGGATACGGCAATGAGCAGTTCTTC.

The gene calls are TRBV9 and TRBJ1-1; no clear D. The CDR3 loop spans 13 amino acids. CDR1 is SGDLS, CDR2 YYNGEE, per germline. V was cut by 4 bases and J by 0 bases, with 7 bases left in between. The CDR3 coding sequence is TGTGCCAGCAGCTCTGGCCTGAACACTGAAGCTTTCTTT. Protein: CASSSGLNTEAFF.

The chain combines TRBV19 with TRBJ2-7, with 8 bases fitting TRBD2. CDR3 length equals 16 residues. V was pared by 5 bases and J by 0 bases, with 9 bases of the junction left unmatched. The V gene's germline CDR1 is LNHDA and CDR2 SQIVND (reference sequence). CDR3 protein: CASSEAGDILSYEQYF. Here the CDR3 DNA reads TGTGCCAGTAGTGAAGCGGGGGACATACTCTCCTACGAGCAGTACTTC.

The CDR3: CASSLDGQFYEQYF. The CDR3 region has the DNA TGTGCCAGCAGCTTAGACGGACAGTTCTACGAGCAGTACTTC. The chain links TRBV7-2 to TRBJ2-7; TRBD1 is a possible D gene (6 bases). CDR1 and CDR2 (germline): SGHTA, FQGNSA. This CDR3 has 14 residues. Trimming pared 1 base from V and 3 bases from J, leaving 10 bases between.

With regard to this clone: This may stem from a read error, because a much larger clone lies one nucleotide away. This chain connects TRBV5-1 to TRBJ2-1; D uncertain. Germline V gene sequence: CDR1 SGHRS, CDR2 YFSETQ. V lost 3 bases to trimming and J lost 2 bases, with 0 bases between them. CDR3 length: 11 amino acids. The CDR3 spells CASSSYNEQFF. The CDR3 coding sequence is TGCGCCAGCAGCTCCTACAATGAGCAGTTCTTC.

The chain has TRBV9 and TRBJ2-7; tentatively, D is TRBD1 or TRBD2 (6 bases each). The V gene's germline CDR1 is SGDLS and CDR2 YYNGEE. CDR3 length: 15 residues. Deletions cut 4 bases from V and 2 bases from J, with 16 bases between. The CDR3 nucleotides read TGTGCCAGCAGCTCGAGGGGGGACGTCACCTACGAGCAGTACTTC. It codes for CASSSRGDVTYEQYF.

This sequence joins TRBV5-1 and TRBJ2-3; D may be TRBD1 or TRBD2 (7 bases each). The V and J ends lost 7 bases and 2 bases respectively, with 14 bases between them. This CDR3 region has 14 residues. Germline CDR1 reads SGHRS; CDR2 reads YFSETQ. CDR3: CASGGDSSTDTQYF. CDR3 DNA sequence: TGCGCCAGCGGGGGGGACAGCTCCACAGATACGCAGTATTTT.

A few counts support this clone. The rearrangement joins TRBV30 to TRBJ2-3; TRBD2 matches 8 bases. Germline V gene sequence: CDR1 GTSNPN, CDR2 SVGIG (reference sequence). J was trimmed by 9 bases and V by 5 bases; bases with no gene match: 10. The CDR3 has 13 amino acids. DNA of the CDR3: TGTGCCTGGCTCCCGACTAGCGTAGGCACGCAGTATTTT. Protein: CAWLPTSVGTQYF.

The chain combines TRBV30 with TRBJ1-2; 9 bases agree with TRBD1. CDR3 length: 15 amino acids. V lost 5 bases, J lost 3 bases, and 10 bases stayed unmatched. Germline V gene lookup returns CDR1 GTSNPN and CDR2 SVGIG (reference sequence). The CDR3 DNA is TGTGCCTGGCGAAAACTGGACAGGGGAGACTATGGCTACACCTTC. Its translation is CAWRKLDRGDYGYTF.

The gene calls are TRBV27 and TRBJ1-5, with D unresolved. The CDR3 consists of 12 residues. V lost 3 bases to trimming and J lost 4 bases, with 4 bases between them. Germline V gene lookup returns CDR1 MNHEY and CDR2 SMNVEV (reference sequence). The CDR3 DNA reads TGTGCCAGCAGTTTCAATAATCAGCCCCAGCATTTT. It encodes CASSFNNQPQHF.